This T cell receptor (beta chain) is drawn from a study of CXCR3-negative and CXCR3-positive naive CD8 T cells. Study-level findings and limits: Naive CXCR3-positive and CXCR3-negative cells shared similar TRBV-TRBJ usage, unlike memory cells. Upon cryopreservation, CXCR3 expression partially decreased, and most assays used fresh PBMCs.

Comment on this clonotype: Its antigen is not identified.

This CDR3 comprises 16 residues. Per germline, CDR1 SGHDN and CDR2 FVKESK. UMI labels and 5' RACE were used to prepare the TRB cDNA libraries. From its re-call of the 5' RACE reads, TCRdb lists each CDR3 protein once, without DNA. Found here are about 62,000 distinct CDR3 sequences; the top ten clones hold about 4.4%. The receptor comes from a human donor in good health. Some clones in this sample may be carry-over from other donors' samples. What was sequenced was naive CXCR3- CD8+ T cells from blood. Subset defined: CD45RO-CCR7+CD27+CD95- naive CD8+ T cells lacking CXCR3 (TNR3-). This chain links TRBV14 with TRBJ1-1. The CDR3: CASSQVPDLQLTEAFF.